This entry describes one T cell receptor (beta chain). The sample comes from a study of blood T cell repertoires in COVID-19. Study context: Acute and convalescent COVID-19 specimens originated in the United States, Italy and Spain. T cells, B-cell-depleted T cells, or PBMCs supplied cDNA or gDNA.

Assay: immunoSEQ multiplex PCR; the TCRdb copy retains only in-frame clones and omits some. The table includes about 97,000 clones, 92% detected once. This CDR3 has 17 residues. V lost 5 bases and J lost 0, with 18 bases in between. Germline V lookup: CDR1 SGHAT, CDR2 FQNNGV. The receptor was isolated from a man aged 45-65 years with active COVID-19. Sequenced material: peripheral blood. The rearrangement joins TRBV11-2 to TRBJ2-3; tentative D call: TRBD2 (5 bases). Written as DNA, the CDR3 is TGTGCCAGCAGCCCCCGAATGGGCGGGCGGAGCACAGATACGCAGTATTTT. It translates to CASSPRMGGRSTDTQYF.